This T cell receptor beta chain stems from a study of cytomegalovirus exposure and HLA in healthy donors. CDR3 length: 16 amino acids. Trimming stripped 4 bases from V and 0 bases from J, with 10 bases between. Looked up from germline, CDR1 is LNHDA and CDR2 is SQIVND (reference sequence). Primers included in the PCR were 60 Vbeta and 13 Jbeta primers. The protocol was immunoSEQ multiplex PCR, while the TCRdb copy is restricted to in-frame clones and leaves out a portion. There are hundreds of thousands of clones in the sample; approximately 88% occur only once, and 0.71% lies in the top ten. This receptor was taken from a boy aged 2 to 10 in good health and CMV-seronegative. Sequencing used PBMCs. The chain has TRBV19 and TRBJ2-6; no firm D call. The CDR3 here is CASSNTLSSGANVLTF. The CDR3 DNA sequence: TGTGCCAGTAGTAACACCCTTTCCTCTGGGGCCAACGTCCTGACTTTC.